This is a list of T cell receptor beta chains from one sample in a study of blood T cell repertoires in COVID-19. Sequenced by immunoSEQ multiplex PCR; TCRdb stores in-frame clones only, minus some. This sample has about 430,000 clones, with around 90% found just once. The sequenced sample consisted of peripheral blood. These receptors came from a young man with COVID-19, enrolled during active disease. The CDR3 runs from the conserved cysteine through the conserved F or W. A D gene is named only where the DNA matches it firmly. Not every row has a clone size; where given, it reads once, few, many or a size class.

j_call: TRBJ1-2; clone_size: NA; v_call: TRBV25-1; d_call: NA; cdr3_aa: CASSELREGSGYTF; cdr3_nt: TGTGCCAGCAGTGAACTAAGGGAGGGTAGTGGCTACACCTTC
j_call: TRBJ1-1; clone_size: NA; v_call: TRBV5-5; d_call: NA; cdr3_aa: CASSLAARAVGTEAFF; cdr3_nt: TGTGCCAGCAGCTTGGCAGCCAGGGCCGTAGGTACTGAAGCTTTCTTT
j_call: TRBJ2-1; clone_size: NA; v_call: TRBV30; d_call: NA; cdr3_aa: CAWNAGAPYNEQFF; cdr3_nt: TGTGCCTGGAACGCGGGGGCCCCGTACAATGAGCAGTTCTTC
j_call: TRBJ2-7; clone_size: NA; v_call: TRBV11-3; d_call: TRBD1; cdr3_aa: CASSFPGTGVYEQYF; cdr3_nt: TGTGCCAGCAGCTTCCCCGGGACAGGGGTCTACGAGCAGTACTTC
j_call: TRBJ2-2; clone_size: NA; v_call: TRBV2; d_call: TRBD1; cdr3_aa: CASSPGTGMTGELFF; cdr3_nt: TGTGCCAGCAGCCCCGGGACAGGGATGACCGGGGAGCTGTTTTTT
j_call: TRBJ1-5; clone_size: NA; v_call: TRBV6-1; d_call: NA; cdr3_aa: CASSDLQGLNQPQHF; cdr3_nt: TGTGCCAGCAGTGACCTACAGGGTTTGAATCAGCCCCAGCATTTT
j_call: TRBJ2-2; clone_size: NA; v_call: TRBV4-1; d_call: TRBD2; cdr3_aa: CASSQDGLAGGTGELFF; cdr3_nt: TGCGCCAGCAGCCAAGATGGGCTAGCGGGAGGTACCGGGGAGCTGTTTTTT
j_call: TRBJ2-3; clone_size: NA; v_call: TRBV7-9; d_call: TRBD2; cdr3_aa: CASSLKAAGGDTQYF; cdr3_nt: TGTGCCAGCAGCTTAAAGGCCGCGGGAGGAGATACGCAGTATTTT
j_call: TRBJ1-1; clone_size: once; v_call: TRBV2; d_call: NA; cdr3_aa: CASRGRRLIHSGTEAFF; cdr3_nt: TGTGCCAGTCGAGGCAGACGGCTAATCCATTCGGGAACTGAAGCTTTCTTT
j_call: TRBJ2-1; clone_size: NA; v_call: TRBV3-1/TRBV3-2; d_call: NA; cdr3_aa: CASSQTSEQFF; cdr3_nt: TGTGCCAGCAGCCAAACAAGTGAGCAGTTCTTC
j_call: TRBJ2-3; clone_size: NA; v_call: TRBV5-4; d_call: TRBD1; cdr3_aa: CASSLDRGYTDTQYF; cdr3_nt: TGTGCCAGCAGCTTGGACAGGGGATACACAGATACGCAGTATTTT
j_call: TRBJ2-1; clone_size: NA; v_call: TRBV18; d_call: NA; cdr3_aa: CASSRTGYNEQFF; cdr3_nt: TGTGCCAGCTCGAGAACAGGCTACAATGAGCAGTTCTTC
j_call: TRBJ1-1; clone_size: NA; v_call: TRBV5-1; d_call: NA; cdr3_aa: CASSLTPPAGGEAFF; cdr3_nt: TGCGCCAGCAGCCTTACCCCTCCAGCTGGAGGTGAAGCTTTCTTT
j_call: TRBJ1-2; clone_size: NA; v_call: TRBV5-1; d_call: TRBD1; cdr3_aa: CASSSRTGSGYTF; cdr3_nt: TGCGCCAGCAGCTCCCGGACAGGGTCTGGCTACACCTTC
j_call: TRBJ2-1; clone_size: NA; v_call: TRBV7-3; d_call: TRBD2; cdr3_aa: CASSSTSTGGLYNEQFF; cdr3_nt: TGTGCCAGCAGCTCCACTTCGACGGGAGGGCTGTACAATGAGCAGTTCTTC
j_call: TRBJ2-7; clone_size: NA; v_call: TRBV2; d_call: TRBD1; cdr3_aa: CASTQGGQGVRPYEQYF; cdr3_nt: TGTGCCAGCACCCAAGGGGGACAGGGGGTCCGCCCCTACGAGCAGTACTTC
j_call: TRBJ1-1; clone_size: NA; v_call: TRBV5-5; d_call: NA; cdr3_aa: CASSADIFMNTEAFF; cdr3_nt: TGTGCCAGCAGCGCTGACATCTTCATGAACACTGAAGCTTTCTTT
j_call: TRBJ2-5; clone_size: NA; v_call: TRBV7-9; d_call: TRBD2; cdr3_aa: CASSPPERGGAETQYF; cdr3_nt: TGTGCCAGCAGCCCCCCTGAGCGGGGGGGCGCAGAGACCCAGTACTTC
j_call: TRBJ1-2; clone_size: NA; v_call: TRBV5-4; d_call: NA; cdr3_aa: CASSPLGGWYGYTF; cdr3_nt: TGTGCCAGCAGCCCCCTGGGGGGGTGGTATGGCTACACCTTC
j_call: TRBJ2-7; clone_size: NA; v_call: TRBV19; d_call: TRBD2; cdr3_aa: CASSSQAGGPGEQYF; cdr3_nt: TGTGCCAGTAGCAGTCAAGCGGGAGGGCCAGGCGAGCAGTACTTC
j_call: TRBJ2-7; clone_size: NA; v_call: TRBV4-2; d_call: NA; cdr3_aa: CASSQEGQDSSYEQYF; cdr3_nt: TGTGCCAGCAGCCAAGAGGGCCAGGATAGCTCCTACGAGCAGTACTTC
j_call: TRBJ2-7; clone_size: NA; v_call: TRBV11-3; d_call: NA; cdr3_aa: CASSSGFPYEQYF; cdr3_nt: TGTGCCAGCAGCTCGGGGTTCCCCTACGAGCAGTACTTC
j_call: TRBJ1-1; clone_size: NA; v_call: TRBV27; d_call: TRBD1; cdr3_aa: CASSKTGAATEAFF; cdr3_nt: TGTGCCAGCAGTAAGACAGGGGCCGCCACTGAAGCTTTCTTT
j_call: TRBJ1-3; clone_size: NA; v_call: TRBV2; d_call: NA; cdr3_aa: CASSTGRGNTIYF; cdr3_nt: TGTGCCAGCAGTACAGGGCGCGGAAACACCATATATTTT
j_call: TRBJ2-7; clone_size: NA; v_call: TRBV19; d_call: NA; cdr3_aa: CASSTGGTFHEQYF; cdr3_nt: TGTGCCAGTAGTACCGGCGGGACTTTCCACGAGCAGTACTTC
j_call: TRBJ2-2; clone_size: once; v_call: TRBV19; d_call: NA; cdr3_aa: CASSRQGGGELFF; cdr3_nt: TGTGCCAGTAGCCGACAGGGAGGCGGGGAGCTGTTTTTT
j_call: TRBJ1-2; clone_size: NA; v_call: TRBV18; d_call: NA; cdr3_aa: CASSPGGNLPGYTF; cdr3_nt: TGTGCCAGCTCACCAGGGGGGAATCTACCAGGCTACACCTTC
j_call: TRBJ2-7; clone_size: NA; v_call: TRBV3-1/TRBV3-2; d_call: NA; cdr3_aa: CASSQGEILAYEQYF; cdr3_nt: TGTGCCAGCAGCCAAGGGGAGATTCTGGCCTACGAGCAGTACTTC
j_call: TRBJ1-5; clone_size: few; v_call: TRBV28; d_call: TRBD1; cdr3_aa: CATQPRQGTQPQHF; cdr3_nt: TGTGCCACACAACCCCGACAGGGAACTCAGCCCCAGCATTTT
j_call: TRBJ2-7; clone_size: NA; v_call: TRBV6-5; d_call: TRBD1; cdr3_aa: CASGLRDSSHEQYF; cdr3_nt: TGTGCCAGTGGACTTCGGGACAGCAGTCACGAGCAGTACTTC
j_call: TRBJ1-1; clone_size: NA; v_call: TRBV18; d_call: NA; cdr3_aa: CASSVGQMNTEAFF; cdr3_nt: TGTGCCAGCTCAGTCGGACAGATGAACACTGAAGCTTTCTTT
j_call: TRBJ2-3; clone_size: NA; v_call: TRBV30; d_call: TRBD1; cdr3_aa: CAWNIWRDREADTQYF; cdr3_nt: TGTGCCTGGAACATATGGCGGGACAGGGAGGCAGATACGCAGTATTTT
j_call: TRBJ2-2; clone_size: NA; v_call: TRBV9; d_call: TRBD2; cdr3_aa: CASSVGTSVYTGELFF; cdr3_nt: TGTGCCAGCAGCGTAGGTACTAGCGTTTACACCGGGGAGCTGTTTTTT
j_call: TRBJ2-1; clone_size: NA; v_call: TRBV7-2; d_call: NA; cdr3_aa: CASSRAGAGEQFF; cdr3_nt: TGTGCCAGCAGCCGTGCGGGGGCCGGTGAGCAGTTCTTC
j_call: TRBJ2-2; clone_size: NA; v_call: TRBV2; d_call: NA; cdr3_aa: CASTVGRPRSTGELFF; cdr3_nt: TGTGCCAGCACAGTCGGCCGGCCTAGGAGCACCGGGGAGCTGTTTTTT
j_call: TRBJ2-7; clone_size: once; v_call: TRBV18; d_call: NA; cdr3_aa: CASSPQGGEQYF; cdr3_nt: TGTGCCAGCTCACCACAGGGAGGCGAGCAGTACTTC
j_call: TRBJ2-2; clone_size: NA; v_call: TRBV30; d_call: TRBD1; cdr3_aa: CAWSLTGAGELFF; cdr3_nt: TGTGCCTGGAGTTTAACAGGGGCGGGGGAGCTGTTTTTT
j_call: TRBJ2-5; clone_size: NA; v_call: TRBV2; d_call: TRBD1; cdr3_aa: CASSGGQGEETQYF; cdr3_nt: TGTGCCAGCAGCGGGGGACAGGGTGAAGAGACCCAGTACTTC
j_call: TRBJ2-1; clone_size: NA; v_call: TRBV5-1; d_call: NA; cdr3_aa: CASSLVAVPSYNEQFF; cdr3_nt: TGCGCCAGCAGCTTGGTAGCGGTTCCCTCCTACAATGAGCAGTTCTTC
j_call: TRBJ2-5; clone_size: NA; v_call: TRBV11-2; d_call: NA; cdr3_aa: CASSFRETQYF; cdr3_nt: TGTGCCAGCAGCTTTCGAGAGACCCAGTACTTC
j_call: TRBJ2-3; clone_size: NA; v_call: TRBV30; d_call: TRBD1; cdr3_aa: CAWSYGQGTDTQYF; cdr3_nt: TGTGCCTGGAGTTATGGACAGGGGACAGATACGCAGTATTTT
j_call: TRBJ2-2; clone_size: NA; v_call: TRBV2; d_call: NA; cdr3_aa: CAIKKQTPGTGELFF; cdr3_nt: TGTGCCATCAAAAAACAGACCCCGGGGACCGGGGAGCTGTTTTTT
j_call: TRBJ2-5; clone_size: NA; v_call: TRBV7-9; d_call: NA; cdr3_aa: CASSPMRDGQETQYF; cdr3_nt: TGTGCCAGCAGCCCCATGAGAGATGGTCAAGAGACCCAGTACTTC